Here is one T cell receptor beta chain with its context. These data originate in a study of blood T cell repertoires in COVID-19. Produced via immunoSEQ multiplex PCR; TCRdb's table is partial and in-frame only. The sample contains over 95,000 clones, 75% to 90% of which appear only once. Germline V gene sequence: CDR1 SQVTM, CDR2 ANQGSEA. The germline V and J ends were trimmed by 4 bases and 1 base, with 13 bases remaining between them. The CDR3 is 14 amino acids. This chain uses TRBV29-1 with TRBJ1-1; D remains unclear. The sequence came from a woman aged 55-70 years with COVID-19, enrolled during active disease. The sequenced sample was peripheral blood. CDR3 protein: CSVASRWSNTEAFF. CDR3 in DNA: TGCAGCGTTGCTAGTCGGTGGTCGAACACTGAAGCTTTCTTT.